The sample holds many counts of the clone carrying this TCR beta chain. Specified time point: newly diagnosed GD, antithyroid drugs for less than 3 months. Extracted PBMC RNA gave rise to the TCR library. The data stem from a study of regulatory T cells in long-lasting Graves disease. With iRepertoire HTBI primers and Arm-PCR of CDR3 regions, TCR beta libraries were built. TCRdb re-called the multiplex PCR reads through MiXCR, storing one row per CDR3 protein. Of 200,000 to 250,000 distinct CDR3 sequences listed, approximately 19% are singletons. V was clipped by 0 bases and J by 2 bases, with 8 bases between them. The CDR3 sequence is 14 residues long. The germline gives CDR1 SGDLS, CDR2 YYNGEE. The data were also submitted as part of a second study, on T cells in Graves' hyperthyroidism and ophthalmopathy.

The sample consisted of peripheral blood mononuclear cells (PBMCs), taken at new diagnosis, from a patient treated with antithyroid drugs. This clonotype originated in a woman in her thirties with Graves disease. This chain links TRBV9 with TRBJ1-1; D unresolved. The CDR3 nucleotides read TGTGCCAGCAGCGTAGGTCAGTTTAACACTGAAGCTTTCTTT. This gives the protein CASSVGQFNTEAFF. The full variable domain, its missing parts supplied by reference TRBV9 and TRBJ1-1, is DSGVTQTPKHLITATGQRVTLRCSPRSGDLSVYWYQQSLDQGLQFLIQYYNGEERAKGNILERFSAQQFPDLHSELNLSSLELGDSALYFCASSVGQFNTEAFFGQGTRLTVV.